This TCR beta chain was sequenced during a study of cytomegalovirus exposure and HLA in healthy donors. The germline gives CDR1 SGHTA, CDR2 FQGNSA. V was cut by 2 bases and J by 4 bases, with 12 bases left in between. This CDR3 has 16 residues. PCR involved 60 Vbeta and 13 Jbeta primers. The table came from immunoSEQ multiplex PCR; TCRdb's copy has only in-frame clones and leaves some out. This table holds 180,000 or so clones, almost 80% found once. Sequenced input: PBMCs. V is TRBV7-2 and J is TRBJ2-6; the D gene is possibly TRBD1 (6 bases). This receptor was obtained from a middle-aged man in good health and CMV-seropositive. The CDR3 DNA sequence: TGTGCCAGCAGCTTATGGGGGCTCGAAGGGGCCAACGTCCTGACTTTC. The encoded protein is CASSLWGLEGANVLTF.